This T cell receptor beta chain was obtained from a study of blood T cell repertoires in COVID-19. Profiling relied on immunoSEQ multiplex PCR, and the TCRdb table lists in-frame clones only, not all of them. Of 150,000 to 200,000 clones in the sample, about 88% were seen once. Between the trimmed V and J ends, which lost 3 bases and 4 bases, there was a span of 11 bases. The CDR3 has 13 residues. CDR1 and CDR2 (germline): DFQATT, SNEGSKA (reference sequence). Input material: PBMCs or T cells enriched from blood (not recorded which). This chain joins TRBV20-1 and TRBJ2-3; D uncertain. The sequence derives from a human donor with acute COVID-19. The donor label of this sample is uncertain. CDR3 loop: CSASGSAADTQYF. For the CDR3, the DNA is TGCAGTGCTAGTGGGTCCGCGGCAGATACGCAGTATTTT.